Below, one T cell receptor (beta chain) is given with its context. The entry originates in a study of control samples from healthy donors and cancer patients. V lost 5 bases, J lost 1 base, and 13 bases lay in between. Per germline, CDR1 SGHTA and CDR2 FQGNSA. The CDR3 has 15 residues. Clones were sequenced by immunoSEQ multiplex PCR, and TCRdb holds only the in-frame ones, with some missing. The sample holds over 150,000 clones, roughly 94% seen once. This sequence originates from a man in his 60s with colorectal cancer. Sequenced: PBMCs. The gene calls are TRBV7-2 and TRBJ2-3; tentative D call: TRBD2 (6 bases). CDR3 sequence (DNA): TGTGCCAGCAGCCCCTCCCGCGGGGGCACAGATACGCAGTATTTT. Translating it yields CASSPSRGGTDTQYF.